A single sample is the source of the 27 T cell receptor beta chains below, sequenced in a study of regulatory T cells in long-lasting Graves disease. The sample's time point: persistent/refractory GD, antithyroid drugs over 5 years with positive TRAb. Construction of the TCR library relied on RNA isolated from PBMCs. For TCR beta, libraries came from iRepertoire HTBI primers and Arm-PCR of CDR3 regions. Each CDR3 protein is one row after TCRdb ran MiXCR on the multiplex PCR reads. Of a few hundred thousand distinct CDR3 sequences in the sample, about 22% were seen once. The specimen comprised peripheral blood mononuclear cells (PBMCs), sampled when the disease was refractory, from a patient treated with antithyroid drugs. The receptors were gathered from a female donor with Graves disease.

Of note for this clonotype: A read error may explain this, as a much larger clone is one base away. The rearrangement joins TRBV28 to TRBJ2-5; D unresolved. Trimming removed 5 bases at V and 3 bases at J, with 25 bases between. The CDR3 runs to 18 residues. CDR1 and CDR2 from the germline V gene are MDHEN and SYDVKM. The CDR3, as DNA: TGTGCCAGCAGTGGTCCCGAGGCGACTGGTTGGACGGAAGAGACCCAGTACTTC. It codes for CASSGPEATGWTEETQYF.

This clonotype has at least ten counts. The chain recombines TRBV28 with TRBJ1-2; possible D gene TRBD1, 5 bases. Trimming removed 5 bases at V and 4 bases at J, with 11 bases between. Germline assignment: CDR1 MDHEN and CDR2 SYDVKM. This CDR3 is built from 13 residues. The CDR3 DNA sequence: TGTGCCAGCAGTCCCCCCGGGGGCTATGGCTACACCTTC. Translated, it gives CASSPPGGYGYTF.

This clonotype occurred a few times. V usage is TRBV6-1 and J usage is TRBJ2-7; 7 nucleotides line up with TRBD1. This CDR3 is 15 amino acids long. Losses at the gene ends were 5 bases for V and 4 bases for J; bases not matched to a gene: 11. The germline V gene has CDR1 MNHNS and CDR2 SASEGT. CDR3 DNA sequence: TGTGCCAGCAGTCGTCCGGGACAGCAAAGTTACGAGCAGTACTTC. It encodes CASSRPGQQSYEQYF.

This clonotype was seen many times. The chain joins TRBV6-1 to TRBJ2-5; 13 nucleotides align to TRBD2. The germline V gene has CDR1 MNHNS and CDR2 SASEGT. There are 15 residues in the CDR3. V lost 8 bases, J lost 4 bases, and 7 bases stayed unmatched. Here the CDR3 DNA reads TGTGCCAGCGGACTAGCGGGAGTCGAGACAGAGACCCAGTACTTC. Its translation is CASGLAGVETETQYF.

The V gene is TRBV20-1, the J gene TRBJ1-2; possible D gene TRBD1, 5 bases. Per germline, CDR1 DFQATT and CDR2 SNEGSKA (reference sequence). The V and J ends lost 6 bases and 8 bases respectively, with 13 bases between them. The CDR3 is 11 residues long. The CDR3 region is CSAAGGDGYTF. DNA for the CDR3: TGCAGTGCGGCCGGGGGAGACGGCTACACCTTC.

In this sample, this clonotype turned up once. The V gene is TRBV4-1, the J gene TRBJ2-7; D might be TRBD1 or TRBD2, each matching 5 bases. V lost 0 bases to trimming and J lost 1 base, with 16 bases between them. The CDR3 runs 17 residues. Germline V gives CDR1 MGHRA, CDR2 YSYEKL. The CDR3 nucleotides are TGCGCCAGCAGCCAAGATTACGGGACCGCTCGATCCTACGAGCAGTACTTC. Translation: CASSQDYGTARSYEQYF.

This clonotype was detected a few times. This chain joins TRBV13 and TRBJ1-4, with a tentative D call TRBD1 (5 bases). Trimming took off 5 bases at V and 0 bases at J, with 16 bases between the two ends. Germline values: CDR1 PRHDT, CDR2 FYEKMQ (reference sequence). The length of the CDR3 is 17 residues. The CDR3 DNA follows: TGTGCCAGCAGCGCCAACTTGGGACGGGCAACTAATGAAAAACTGTTTTTT. It specifies CASSANLGRATNEKLFF.

Of note for this clonotype: This clone may be a read error of a much larger clone one base away. V and J are TRBV6-5 and TRBJ1-2; TRBD1 might be the D (5 bases). V lost 3 bases and J lost 2, with 16 bases in between. This CDR3 region has 16 residues. CDR1 MNHEY and CDR2 SVGAGI come from the germline V gene. The CDR3 region is CASSYVERGVNYGYTF. Here the CDR3 DNA reads TGTGCCAGCAGTTATGTAGAACGGGGGGTAAACTATGGCTACACCTTC.

This chain joins TRBV19 and TRBJ2-7; 9 nucleotides align to TRBD1. The CDR3 length is 15 residues. Germline V lookup: CDR1 LNHDA, CDR2 SQIVND (reference sequence). The ends lost 6 bases at V and 6 bases at J; junction bases unmatched: 12. The CDR3 loop reads CASSAGQGRLAEQYF. The CDR3 nucleotides read TGTGCCAGTAGCGCGGGACAGGGCCGTCTCGCCGAGCAGTACTTC.

This clonotype was counted at least ten times. The chain links TRBV28 to TRBJ1-2; D call uncertain. The V gene's germline CDR1 is MDHEN and CDR2 SYDVKM. V lost 7 bases, J lost 2 bases, and 8 bases lay in between. CDR3 length: 12 residues. The CDR3 here is CASNPANYGYTF. DNA of the CDR3: TGTGCCAGCAATCCGGCGAACTATGGCTACACCTTC.

This clonotype was seen a few times. The chain couples TRBV3-1 to TRBJ2-4, with 10 nucleotides matching TRBD1. With V trimmed by 0 bases and J by 3 bases, 11 bases remained unmatched. The CDR3 runs 19 residues. In germline, CDR1 is LGHDT, CDR2 YNNKEL (reference sequence). The CDR3 is CASSQEGAGTGVGKNIQYF. In DNA form, the CDR3 reads TGTGCCAGCAGCCAAGAAGGCGCGGGGACAGGGGTCGGCAAAAACATTCAGTACTTC. Combining the CDR3 with reference TRBV3-1 and TRBJ2-4 gives the whole variable domain DTAVSQTPKYLVTQMGNDKSIKCEQNLGHDTMYWYKQDSKKFLKIMFSYNNKELIINETVPNRFSPKSPDKAHLNLHINSLELGDSAVYFCASSQEGAGTGVGKNIQYFGAGTRLSVL.

This clonotype has ten or more counts. The V gene is TRBV7-9, the J gene TRBJ2-5, with D perhaps given as TRBD1 or TRBD2 (6 bases each). Trimming cost V 0 bases and J 5 bases, with 13 bases left between them. This CDR3 comprises 15 residues. CDR1 and CDR2 (germline): SEHNR, FQNEAQ (reference sequence). The CDR3 region is CASSLANGGWETQYF. The CDR3 nucleotides are TGTGCCAGCAGCTTAGCGAACGGGGGCTGGGAGACCCAGTACTTC.

The chain joins TRBV20-1 to TRBJ2-5, with no clear D. The CDR3 spans 14 residues. CDR1 DFQATT and CDR2 SNEGSKA come from the germline V gene (reference sequence). Trimming left V 0 bases short and J 2 bases short, with 10 bases between. In DNA, the CDR3 is TGCAGTGCTAGAGATTTGGCGGAACAAGAGACCCAGTACTTC. It yields the protein CSARDLAEQETQYF.

This clonotype was recorded many times. The CDR3 spells CASSTSNQPQHF. The CDR3 nucleotides read TGTGCCAGTAGTACCAGCAATCAGCCCCAGCATTTT. This chain links TRBV19 with TRBJ1-5, with unresolved D. Germline CDR1 and CDR2: LNHDA and SQIVND (reference sequence). V was cut by 4 bases and J by 1 base, with 2 bases left in between. The CDR3 has 12 amino acids.

This rearrangement joins TRBV20-1 to TRBJ1-6, with 8 bases identical to TRBD1. Germline V gene lookup returns CDR1 DFQATT and CDR2 SNEGSKA (reference sequence). Unmatched junction bases numbered 11, after V lost 2 bases and J lost 8 bases. The CDR3 contains 16 residues. CDR3 protein: CSARQLGQGGDSPLHF. CDR3 sequence (DNA): TGCAGTGCTAGACAATTAGGACAGGGAGGAGATTCACCCCTCCACTTT.

The chain links TRBV11-2 to TRBJ1-2; TRBD1 aligns across 11 bases. V lost 3 bases to trimming and J lost 14 bases; unmatched junction nucleotides: 8. Germline lookup yields CDR1 SGHAT and CDR2 FQNNGV. The CDR3 length is 13 residues. DNA for the CDR3: TGTGCCAGCAGCTTTTCGACCGGGACAGGGGGAACCTTC. Its protein product is CASSFSTGTGGTF.

On this clonotype itself: A much bigger clone sits one base away, suggesting this may be a read error. In DNA, the CDR3 is TGTGCCATCAAACAGGAATCGAACACTGAAGCTTTCTTT. Amino acid sequence: CAIKQESNTEAFF. The chain has TRBV2 and TRBJ1-1, with D possibly matching TRBD1 (5 bases). The CDR3 runs 13 residues. CDR1 and CDR2 (germline): SNHLY, FYNNEI. The ends were cut back, 10 bases at V and 1 base at J, with 13 bases in the middle. Full variable domain (rest looked up from reference TRBV2 and TRBJ1-1): EPEVTQTPSHQVTQMGQEVILRCVPISNHLYFYWYRQILGQKVEFLVSFYNNEISEKSEIFDDQFSVERPDGSNFTLKIRSTKLEDSAMYFCAIKQESNTEAFFGQGTRLTVV.

With regard to this clonotype: A far larger clone is a single base away, which makes a read error likely. CDR3 protein: CARRTGYTEAFF. CDR3 in DNA: TGTGCCAGACGAACAGGGTACACTGAAGCTTTCTTT. The V gene is TRBV12-3 or TRBV12-4, the J gene TRBJ1-1, with D possibly TRBD1 on 6 matching bases. The V gene lost 9 bases and the J gene lost 3 bases, with 11 bases spanning the gap. The CDR3 covers 12 residues.

This clonotype was detected a few times. This chain connects TRBV6-5 to TRBJ1-4; D is undetermined. V lost 2 bases, J lost 3 bases, and 13 bases lay in between. This CDR3 has 16 residues. Germline assignment: CDR1 MNHEY and CDR2 SVGAGI. This CDR3 is CASSYMVGKPNEKLFF. The CDR3, as DNA: TGTGCCAGCAGTTACATGGTCGGGAAGCCTAATGAAAAACTGTTTTTT.

V and J are TRBV30 and TRBJ1-2; D is unresolved. The V gene lost 0 bases and the J gene lost 5 bases, with 16 bases spanning the gap. CDR1 and CDR2 from the germline V gene are GTSNPN and SVGIG (reference sequence). CDR3 length equals 15 residues. CDR3 nucleotide sequence: TGTGCCTGGAGTGTAGGAGGCCCGGGTGGATATGGCTACACCTTC. Protein product: CAWSVGGPGGYGYTF.

This clonotype was observed many times. The rearrangement links TRBV6-2 or TRBV6-3 to TRBJ1-1, with D possibly TRBD1 on 5 matching bases. Looked up from germline, CDR1 is MNHEY and CDR2 is SVGEGT. The CDR3 has 18 residues. Trimming stripped 4 bases from V and 0 bases from J, with 21 bases between. CDR3: CASSFPQGYGLMNTEAFF. As DNA, the CDR3 is TGTGCCAGCAGTTTCCCGCAGGGATATGGTTTGATGAACACTGAAGCTTTCTTT.

About this clonotype itself: A read error may explain this, as a much larger clone is one base away. CDR3 in DNA: TGTGCCAGCAGTTTATCAGCTGATGCTTTCTTT. Its protein product is CASSLSADAFF. The genes are TRBV28 and TRBJ1-1; D uncertain. There are 11 residues in the CDR3. Looked up from germline, CDR1 is MDHEN and CDR2 is SYDVKM. Full variable domain (rest looked up from reference TRBV28 and TRBJ1-1): DVKVTQSSRYLVKRTGEKVFLECVQDMDHENMFWYRQDPGLGLRLIYFSYDVKMKEKGDIPEGYSVSREKKERFSLILESASTNQTSMYLCASSLSADAFFGQGTRLTVV.

This sequence joins TRBV4-3 and TRBJ2-5; no clear D gene. Trimming took off 1 base at V and 5 bases at J, with 17 bases between the two ends. Germline CDR1 and CDR2: LGHNA and YSLEER. The CDR3 runs 16 residues. The CDR3 nucleotides read TGCGCCAGCAGCCAAGTTGGCAAGCCAGCCCGGGAGACCCAGTACTTC. Translating it yields CASSQVGKPARETQYF.

The chain combines TRBV2 with TRBJ2-1; D may be TRBD2 (6 bases). There are 15 residues in the CDR3. In germline, CDR1 is SNHLY, CDR2 FYNNEI. Trimming shortened V by 7 bases and J by 8 bases, and 21 bases separated the two germline ends. The DNA for the CDR3 is TGTGCCAGCACCGGGGACGGGAGAGACAATGATGAGCAGTTCTTC. This sequence encodes CASTGDGRDNDEQFF.

This clonotype has just a few counts. The chain joins TRBV5-1 to TRBJ2-7, with D possibly TRBD1 on 6 matching bases. Germline CDR1 reads SGHRS; CDR2 reads YFSETQ. V lost 8 bases to trimming and J lost 0 bases, with 15 bases between them. The CDR3 sequence is 14 residues long. The CDR3 sequence: CASSRQATSYEQYF. The CDR3 coding sequence is TGCGCCAGTTCTAGACAGGCCACCTCCTACGAGCAGTACTTC. The full variable domain, completed using reference TRBV5-1 and TRBJ2-7, is KAGVTQTPRYLIKTRGQQVTLSCSPISGHRSVSWYQQTPGQGLQFLFEYFSETQRNKGNFPGRFSGRQFSNSRSEMNVSTLELGDSALYLCASSRQATSYEQYFGPGTRLTVT.

This chain joins TRBV24-1 and TRBJ2-1; D not resolved. V lost 4 bases, J lost 7 bases, and 13 bases lay in between. Germline V CDR1 and CDR2: KGHDR, SFDVKD. This CDR3 is built from 14 residues. As DNA, the CDR3 is TGTGCCACCAGTGACTACCGTTTCGGGAATGAGCAGTTCTTC. It encodes CATSDYRFGNEQFF.

The sample holds a few counts of this clonotype. The chain combines TRBV5-8 with TRBJ2-5; D possibly corresponds to TRBD2 (5 bases). V lost 0 bases and J 7 bases, leaving 13 bases between the germline ends. This CDR3 has 14 residues. Germline values: CDR1 SGHTS, CDR2 YDEGEE. The CDR3 DNA is TGTGCCAGCAGCTTGGATGAGGGAACGTGGACCCAGTACTTC. Its translation is CASSLDEGTWTQYF.